Sequencing of this T cell receptor beta chain was carried out in a study of T-cell reconstitution after alpha-beta-depleted transplantation in children. Preparing the TCRbeta library involved the use of unique molecular identifiers. TCRdb reprocessed the PCR reads with MiXCR, giving one entry per CDR3 protein. The sample lists 800,000 to 1,000,000 distinct CDR3 sequences; 25% to 35% were seen once. This clonotype occurred a few times. From germline, CDR1 is MNHNS and CDR2 SASEGT. Trimming removed 2 bases from V and 2 bases from J, with 12 bases in between. The CDR3 spans 16 residues. This rearrangement joins TRBV6-1 to TRBJ1-4, with a tentative D call TRBD1 (5 bases). This clonotype originated in a boy in the first two years of life who had a stem cell transplant for SCID, so the T cells may come from the graft donor. Sequences were derived from PBMCs, mostly from graft donor cells, sampled 360 days after TCRalphabeta/CD19-depleted stem cell transplant. The CDR3 DNA reads TGTGCCAGCAGTGAAAGGGACGTCCGGACTAATGAAAAACTGTTTTTT. Its translation: CASSERDVRTNEKLFF.